The 26 T cell receptor beta chains listed next were all sequenced from one sample in a study of T cell responses to AZD1222 COVID-19 vaccine. Clones were read by immunoSEQ multiplex PCR, and TCRdb kept only the in-frame ones, dropping some. Of 35,000 to 45,000 clones in the sample, around 80% were seen once. This specimen was peripheral blood, taken on day 0 of AZD1222 vaccination. Receptors originate from an adult in good health.

The V gene is TRBV3-1 (or the pseudogene TRBV3-2), the J gene TRBJ1-2; unclear D gene. Trimming removed 0 bases at V and 2 bases at J, with 10 bases between. Per the germline V gene, CDR1 is LGHDT and CDR2 is YNNKEL (reference sequence). This CDR3 spans 15 amino acids. Written as DNA, the CDR3 is TGTGCCAGCAGCCAAGACGTCAGGATAAACTATGGCTACACCTTC. It specifies CASSQDVRINYGYTF.

V usage is TRBV10-1 and J usage is TRBJ1-5; 10 positions agree with TRBD1. After removal of 4 bases from V and 5 bases from J, the junction contained 8 bases not matched to a gene. Germline CDR1 and CDR2: WNHNN and SYGVQD (reference sequence). The CDR3 extends over 16 amino acids. CDR3 sequence reads: CASSGRDRGYHQPQHF. In nucleotides, the CDR3 is TGCGCCAGCAGTGGCCGGGACAGGGGCTATCATCAGCCCCAGCATTTT.

CDR3 sequence reads: CAWSEPGGYTF. CDR3 nucleotides: TGTGCCTGGAGTGAGCCCGGGGGCTACACCTTC. J is TRBJ1-2 and V is TRBV30; D is ambiguous. The CDR3 sequence is 11 residues long. The V and J ends lost 1 base and 8 bases respectively, with 8 bases between them. Germline loops: CDR1 GTSNPN, CDR2 SVGIG (reference sequence).

J is TRBJ2-5 and V is TRBV5-1, with D maybe TRBD1 (6 bases). The CDR3 length is 15 residues. Trimming cost V 6 bases and J 4 bases, with 19 bases left between them. Germline V gene sequence: CDR1 SGHRS, CDR2 YFSETQ. The CDR3, as DNA: TGCGCCAGCACCACCCACTATCTGGACAGAGAGACCCAGTACTTC. Amino acid sequence: CASTTHYLDRETQYF.

The V and J genes are TRBV21-1 and TRBJ1-5; TRBD1, the table's D call, lacks a check against the DNA. TRBV21-1 is shown as a pseudogene. The CDR3 is 14 residues long. The DNA of the CDR3 is TGTGCCAGCATACCGGGACAGCGTAATCAGCCCCAGCATTTT. Translated, it gives CASIPGQRNQPQHF.

V usage is TRBV3-1 (or the pseudogene TRBV3-2) and J usage is TRBJ1-6; D remains unclear. The CDR3 contains 13 residues. V dropped 4 bases and J dropped 14 bases, with 15 bases sitting between them. The germline gives CDR1 LGHDT, CDR2 YNNKEL (reference sequence). CDR3 in DNA: TGTGCCAGCAGCCCTACGTCCTGGAATTCCCTCCACTTT. This sequence encodes CASSPTSWNSLHF.

The chain recombines TRBV7-2 with TRBJ2-4; tentatively, D is TRBD2 (6 bases). CDR1 and CDR2 from the germline V gene are SGHTA and FQGNSA. Between the trimmed V and J ends, which lost 5 bases and 5 bases, there was a span of 19 bases. The CDR3 extends over 16 amino acids. The CDR3 DNA sequence: TGTGCCAGCAGCCGTCCCGGGACTGCGCTCGAAAACATTCAGTACTTC. Protein: CASSRPGTALENIQYF.

The chain is built from TRBV28 and TRBJ2-7; D perhaps matches TRBD1 (5 bases). The CDR3 covers 12 residues. CDR1 and CDR2 (germline): MDHEN, SYDVKM. Deletions cut 5 bases from V and 11 bases from J, with 16 bases between. Here the CDR3 reads CASSTPGIQEYF. The CDR3 DNA sequence: TGTGCCAGCAGTACTCCAGGGATTCAGGAGTACTTC.

V usage is TRBV15 and J usage is TRBJ2-1; 8 nucleotides agree with TRBD1. From germline, CDR1 is LNHNV and CDR2 YYDKDF (reference sequence). This CDR3 has 15 residues. J lost 0 bases, V lost 3 bases, and 1 base had no gene match. The CDR3 region has the DNA TGTGCCACCAGCAGGGACAGGGTCTCCTACAATGAGCAGTTCTTC. It yields the protein CATSRDRVSYNEQFF.

This rearrangement joins TRBV10-3 to TRBJ1-6; D remains ambiguous. Germline V gives CDR1 ENHRY, CDR2 SYGVKD. Trimming took 3 bases from V and 8 from J, leaving 11 bases between them. The CDR3 totals 14 residues. CDR3 region: CAISEGQEDSPLHF. The DNA for the CDR3 is TGTGCCATCAGTGAAGGGCAGGAAGATTCACCCCTCCACTTT.

The V call is TRBV2, the J call TRBJ2-1; D assignment may be TRBD1 or TRBD2 (6 bases each). The germline V and J ends were trimmed by 7 bases and 7 bases, with 14 bases remaining between them. Germline CDR1 and CDR2: SNHLY and FYNNEI. This CDR3 comprises 13 residues. The CDR3 DNA sequence: TGTGCCAGCAAATCGGGGGCCGGGAATGAGCAGTTCTTC. This sequence encodes CASKSGAGNEQFF. Full variable domain (outside the CDR3, taken from reference TRBV2 and TRBJ2-1): EPEVTQTPSHQVTQMGQEVILRCVPISNHLYFYWYRQILGQKVEFLVSFYNNEISEKSEIFDDQFSVERPDGSNFTLKIRSTKLEDSAMYFCASKSGAGNEQFFGPGTRLTVL.

By sample fraction, this clone is medium-sized. This chain uses TRBV7-9 with TRBJ1-2; D remains ambiguous. CDR1 and CDR2 from the germline V gene are SEHNR and FQNEAQ (reference sequence). This CDR3 is built from 12 residues. V gave up 2 bases and J gave up 6 bases, with 7 bases separating them. Here the CDR3 DNA reads TGTGCCAGCAGCTTATGGGAAAATGGCTACACCTTC. Protein: CASSLWENGYTF.

The CDR3 loop reads CASSYVAYGATDTQYF. CDR3 nucleotide sequence: TGTGCCAGCAGTTACGTGGCCTACGGGGCCACAGATACGCAGTATTTT. J is TRBJ2-3 and V is TRBV6-5, with D possibly called TRBD1 or TRBD2 (5 bases each). V was cut by 2 bases and J by 2 bases, with 14 bases left in between. The CDR3 loop spans 16 amino acids. Germline V lookup: CDR1 MNHEY, CDR2 SVGAGI.

The genes are TRBV28 and TRBJ1-2; D is ambiguous. The CDR3 runs to 16 residues. CDR1 and CDR2 (germline): MDHEN, SYDVKM. V lost 3 bases, J lost 0 bases, and 14 bases lay in between. CDR3 in DNA: TGTGCCAGCAGTTTTGGTGTGGGCTTAGCTAACTATGGCTACACCTTC. Its translation: CASSFGVGLANYGYTF.

This chain uses TRBV6-5 with TRBJ1-5; D is undetermined. Per germline, CDR1 MNHEY and CDR2 SVGAGI. The ends were cut back, 6 bases at V and 7 bases at J, with 13 bases in the middle. The CDR3 sequence is 13 residues long. The DNA of the CDR3 is TGTGCCAGCAGCCCCGGACGTATCCAGCCCCAGCATTTT. Residues: CASSPGRIQPQHF.

The chain recombines TRBV6-1 with TRBJ2-7, with D unclear. This CDR3 contains 15 residues. V lost 1 base to trimming and J lost 0 bases, with 10 bases between them. Germline CDR1 MNHNS, CDR2 SASEGT. Here the CDR3 reads CASSEVRQSSYEQYF. The CDR3 nucleotides read TGTGCCAGCAGTGAAGTGCGGCAGAGCTCCTACGAGCAGTACTTC.

The chain uses TRBV15 and TRBJ2-7; D is possibly TRBD1 (6 bases). Trimming stripped 3 bases from V and 1 base from J, with 7 bases between. Germline CDR1 is LNHNV and CDR2 is YYDKDF (reference sequence). The CDR3 is made up of 13 amino acids. CDR3 bases: TGTGCCACCAGCAGGGACAGATCCTACGAGCAGTACTTC. Protein product: CATSRDRSYEQYF.

The CDR3, as DNA: TGTGCCAGCAGTGAAGCGCTTCTGGGCGGAAACACCATATATTTT. It encodes CASSEALLGGNTIYF. The chain combines TRBV6-1 with TRBJ1-3; D remains ambiguous. The CDR3 has 15 residues. Trimming cost V 0 bases and J 4 bases, with 10 bases left between them. CDR1 is MNHNS, CDR2 SASEGT, per germline.

V and J are TRBV11-3 and TRBJ2-2; 10 bases match TRBD2. The V gene's germline CDR1 is SGHNT and CDR2 YENEEA. The CDR3 totals 15 residues. V was pared by 2 bases and J by 3 bases, with 0 bases of the junction left unmatched. The CDR3 bases are TGTGCCAGCAGCTTACTAGCGGGGGACACCGGGGAGCTGTTTTTT. This encodes CASSLLAGDTGELFF.

J is TRBJ1-6 and V is TRBV5-1, with 7 bases matching TRBD1. The germline gives CDR1 SGHRS, CDR2 YFSETQ. CDR3 length: 15 amino acids. Trimming cost V 4 bases and J 10 bases; bases outside gene matches: 11. The CDR3 bases are TGCGCCAGCAGCCCGCAACAGGGGTTTCGGTCACCCCTCCACTTT. Translating gives CASSPQQGFRSPLHF. Full variable domain (remainder filled in from reference TRBV5-1 and TRBJ1-6): KAGVTQTPRYLIKTRGQQVTLSCSPISGHRSVSWYQQTPGQGLQFLFEYFSETQRNKGNFPGRFSGRQFSNSRSEMNVSTLELGDSALYLCASSPQQGFRSPLHFGNGTRLTVT.

This clone was detected only a few times. J is TRBJ2-2 and V is TRBV7-2; D possibly corresponds to TRBD2 (7 bases). Germline CDR1 reads SGHTA; CDR2 reads FQGNSA. The CDR3 loop spans 17 amino acids. V lost 2 bases and J lost 4, with 17 bases in between. CDR3 amino acids: CASSLSAGRGATGELFF. The CDR3 DNA follows: TGTGCCAGCAGCTTATCAGCTGGTCGGGGGGCCACCGGGGAGCTGTTTTTT. The variable domain in full, with the rest retrieved from reference TRBV7-2 and TRBJ2-2, is GAGVSQSPSNKVTEKGKDVELRCDPISGHTALYWYRQSLGQGLEFLIYFQGNSAPDKSGLPSDRFSAERTGGSVSTLTIQRTQQEDSAVYLCASSLSAGRGATGELFFGEGSRLTVL.

Remarks on this clone: One end of the junction fails to match germline, which may point to a read error. The chain recombines TRBV7-7 with TRBJ2-2, with D perhaps TRBD2 (5 bases). The CDR3 runs to 14 residues. The germline V gene encodes CDR1 SSHAT and CDR2 FNYEAQ (reference sequence). The CDR3 protein is CASSPNGDTGELFF. For the CDR3, the DNA is TGTGCTAGCAGCCCTAACGGGGACACCGGGGAGCTGTTTTTT.

This rearrangement joins TRBV7-6 to TRBJ2-1, with TRBD2 identical over 10 bases. The V gene end was trimmed by 2 bases and the J gene end by 2 bases; junction bases not matched to a gene: 6. Germline V lookup: CDR1 SGHVS, CDR2 FNYEAQ. This CDR3 comprises 17 residues. CDR3: CASSLSGSGGTYNEQFF. The CDR3 nucleotides read TGTGCCAGCAGCTTAAGTGGTAGCGGGGGGACCTACAATGAGCAGTTCTTC.

V is TRBV4-3 and J is TRBJ1-4; TRBD1 might be the D (6 bases). Per the germline V gene, CDR1 is LGHNA and CDR2 is YSLEER. The CDR3 has 15 residues. Deletions cut 1 base from V and 6 bases from J, with 12 bases between. This CDR3 reads CASSQGTATDEKLFF. CDR3 nucleotides: TGCGCCAGCAGCCAAGGGACAGCGACGGATGAAAAACTGTTTTTT.

The J gene is TRBJ1-1, the V gene TRBV19, with D possibly TRBD1 on 5 matching bases. The CDR3 length is 16 residues. Germline lookup yields CDR1 LNHDA and CDR2 SQIVND (reference sequence). Trimming cost V 5 bases and J 1 base, with 17 bases left between them. CDR3 DNA: TGTGCCAGTAGTTCTCCCCAGGGATGGGGGAACACTGAAGCTTTCTTT. This codes for CASSSPQGWGNTEAFF.

The chain recombines TRBV5-6 with TRBJ2-3; TRBD1 or TRBD2 may be the D gene (5 bases each). Per the germline V gene, CDR1 is SGHDT and CDR2 is YYEEEE. V lost 1 base to trimming and J lost 7 bases, with 16 bases between them. CDR3 length: 15 residues. The chain's CDR3 is CASSLSGLGQYTQYF. CDR3 DNA sequence: TGTGCCAGCAGCTTGTCTGGACTGGGGCAATATACGCAGTATTTT.